Below are 21 T cell receptor beta chains sequenced from a single sample in a study of post-analysis software for immune sequencing data. Tagging with unique molecular identifiers was a feature of the TCR beta cDNA libraries. TCRdb re-analysed the PCR reads in MiXCR, keeping a single row per CDR3 protein. The sample records 800,000 to 950,000 distinct CDR3 sequences, roughly 50% being singletons. Their specific antigens are unknown. Study results and caveats: The five TRBV segments detected at higher frequency in patients than in controls included TRBV5-6, TRBV5-1 and TRBV20-1.

The sequencing input was blood. The receptors originated from a girl between 5 and 17 years old with multiple sclerosis.

The chain links TRBV7-8 to TRBJ2-4; 7 bases align to TRBD2. The J call could be wrong; TRBJ2-7 is a better fit for the DNA end. CDR1 and CDR2 from the germline V gene are SGHVS and FQNEAQ. The CDR3 runs 14 residues. This CDR3 reads CASSLGGSNHEQYF. The CDR3 nucleotides read TGTGCCAGCAGCCTGGGGGGGAGTAACCACGAGCAGTACTTC.

The rearrangement uses TRBV27 and TRBJ1-2; D is unresolved. This CDR3 comprises 13 residues. Germline V gives CDR1 MNHEY, CDR2 SMNVEV (reference sequence). The V and J ends lost 4 bases and 9 bases respectively, with 15 bases between them. CDR3 nucleotide sequence: TGTGCCAGCAGTTCACGGGCCGCGGTAAGCTACACCTTC. Translated: CASSSRAAVSYTF.

The chain couples TRBV10-3 to TRBJ2-7, with a possible D match to TRBD2 (7 bases). CDR3 length: 18 residues. The germline V gene encodes CDR1 ENHRY and CDR2 SYGVKD. V dropped 0 bases and J dropped 4 bases, with 22 bases sitting between them. CDR3 in amino acids: CAISESRGGGQGIYEQYF. For the CDR3, the DNA is TGTGCCATCAGTGAGTCGAGGGGAGGGGGGCAGGGGATTTACGAGCAGTACTTC.

This sequence joins TRBV10-3 and TRBJ1-2; no clear D. The length of the CDR3 is 14 residues. Trimming shortened V by 6 bases and J by 0 bases, and 11 bases separated the two germline ends. Germline lookup yields CDR1 ENHRY and CDR2 SYGVKD. The CDR3, as DNA: TGTGCCATCAGGCCCTCCAGGACTAACTATGGCTACACCTTC. This codes for CAIRPSRTNYGYTF.

J is TRBJ1-6 and V is TRBV5-1; maybe TRBD1 (5 bases). The CDR3 is 18 residues long. The V gene's germline CDR1 is SGHRS and CDR2 YFSETQ. The ends were cut back, 4 bases at V and 5 bases at J, with 22 bases in the middle. The CDR3 DNA sequence: TGCGCCAGCAGCCGACTGGACATCGCCCATCCTAATAATTCACCCCTCCACTTT. Residues: CASSRLDIAHPNNSPLHF. The full variable domain, with the rest looked up from reference TRBV5-1 and TRBJ1-6, is KAGVTQTPRYLIKTRGQQVTLSCSPISGHRSVSWYQQTPGQGLQFLFEYFSETQRNKGNFPGRFSGRQFSNSRSEMNVSTLELGDSALYLCASSRLDIAHPNNSPLHFGNGTRLTVT.

This clonotype was picked up a small number of times. The CDR3 region has the DNA TGTGCCAGCAGCCAAACAAGTCCAGATACGCAGTATTTT. This sequence encodes CASSQTSPDTQYF. V gene TRBV6-5 combines with J gene TRBJ2-3; D uncertain. Germline CDR1 MNHEY, CDR2 SVGAGI. Deletions cut 6 bases from V and 4 bases from J, with 11 bases between. The CDR3 is made up of 13 amino acids.

The chain is built from TRBV9 and TRBJ1-5; tentative D call: TRBD1 (5 bases). Per the germline V gene, CDR1 is SGDLS and CDR2 is YYNGEE. The V gene lost 3 bases and the J gene lost 0 bases, with 13 bases spanning the gap. The CDR3 runs 16 residues. The CDR3 reads CASSAGRGDSNQPQHF. Here the CDR3 DNA reads TGTGCCAGCAGCGCCGGCAGAGGGGATAGCAATCAGCCCCAGCATTTT.

The genes are TRBV9 and TRBJ2-1; a possible D gene is TRBD2 (6 bases). The CDR3 is made up of 16 amino acids. Between the trimmed V and J ends, which lost 2 bases and 6 bases, there was a span of 18 bases. Germline V gene data show CDR1 as SGDLS and CDR2 as YYNGEE. The CDR3 here is CASSVFVWEDGNEQFF. The CDR3 DNA reads TGTGCCAGCAGCGTGTTTGTCTGGGAGGACGGCAATGAGCAGTTCTTC.

The chain couples TRBV15 to TRBJ2-3; no firm D call. The CDR3 totals 12 residues. Germline V gene lookup returns CDR1 LNHNV and CDR2 YYDKDF (reference sequence). The V end was cut by 5 bases, the J end by 4 bases, with 7 bases between. CDR3 in amino acids: CATSLFSDTQYF. Here the CDR3 DNA reads TGTGCCACCAGCCTCTTTTCAGATACGCAGTATTTT.

The chain combines TRBV29-1 with TRBJ1-2; 7 bases map to TRBD1. CDR3 size: 13 residues. V lost 0 bases, J lost 3 bases, and 1 base stayed unmatched. The V gene's germline CDR1 is SQVTM and CDR2 ANQGSEA. The DNA of the CDR3 is TGCAGCGTTGAAGACGACAGGGACTATGGCTACACCTTC. Encoded protein: CSVEDDRDYGYTF.

The chain recombines TRBV12-3 or TRBV12-4 with TRBJ1-6; TRBD1 aligns across 7 bases. The CDR3 totals 14 residues. Trimming took 6 bases from V and 7 from J; bases not matched to a gene: 6. The CDR3 sequence is CASSLGQLNSPLHF. DNA for the CDR3: TGTGCCAGCAGCCTGGGACAGCTAAATTCACCCCTCCACTTT.

This chain connects TRBV28 to TRBJ2-1, with 10 bases fitting TRBD2. The CDR3 loop spans 17 amino acids. The V gene's germline CDR1 is MDHEN and CDR2 SYDVKM. V was clipped by 4 bases and J by 0 bases; unmatched bases: 6. The CDR3 sequence is CASSSTLAGNSYNEQFF. As DNA, the CDR3 is TGTGCCAGCAGTTCAACACTAGCGGGAAACTCCTACAATGAGCAGTTCTTC.

V usage is TRBV6-6 and J usage is TRBJ1-1, with D unclear. The CDR3 extends over 14 amino acids. CDR1 and CDR2 (germline): MNHNY, SVGAGI (reference sequence). Trimming took 5 bases from V and 0 from J, leaving 10 bases between them. This CDR3 reads CASSIPGLNTEAFF. The DNA of the CDR3 is TGTGCCAGCAGTATTCCGGGCCTGAACACTGAAGCTTTCTTT.

The V call is TRBV29-1, the J call TRBJ1-2; D gene ambiguous. The CDR3 length is 13 residues. V gave up 6 bases and J gave up 1 base, with 12 bases separating them. The germline gives CDR1 SQVTM, CDR2 ANQGSEA. As DNA, the CDR3 is TGCAGCGTCGATCGGACGGATAACTATGGCTACACCTTC. Translation: CSVDRTDNYGYTF.

This clonotype appeared once. V usage is TRBV7-2 and J usage is TRBJ2-5, with 7 bases aligning to TRBD1. The junction had 7 bases not matched to a gene; V was cut back by 1 base and J by 2 bases. Germline V gene sequence: CDR1 SGHTA, CDR2 FQGNSA. This CDR3 comprises 16 residues. The CDR3, as DNA: TGTGCCAGCAGCTTAGTCCCTGGGACAGCACAAGAGACCCAGTACTTC. Its protein is CASSLVPGTAQETQYF.

This sequence joins TRBV25-1 and TRBJ2-3; a possible D gene is TRBD1 (6 bases). Germline V lookup: CDR1 MGHDK, CDR2 SYGVNS. V was clipped by 2 bases and J by 0 bases, with 6 bases between them. The CDR3 has 14 residues. CDR3 protein: CASSEQGSTDTQYF. As DNA, the CDR3 is TGTGCCAGCAGTGAACAGGGGAGCACAGATACGCAGTATTTT.

This clonotype occurred many times. The V and J genes are TRBV4-1 and TRBJ2-7; 8 nucleotides align to TRBD1. The CDR3 extends over 16 amino acids. Germline V gene sequence: CDR1 MGHRA, CDR2 YSYEKL. V dropped 0 bases and J dropped 3; count of bases not matched to a gene: 7. In nucleotides, the CDR3 is TGCGCCAGCAGCCAAGAAGAAGGACAGGGTTACTACGAGCAGTACTTC. Residues: CASSQEEGQGYYEQYF.

The chain carries TRBV15 and TRBJ1-2; no reliable D call. Trimming left V 3 bases short and J 4 bases short, with 6 bases between. Germline V gene lookup returns CDR1 LNHNV and CDR2 YYDKDF (reference sequence). CDR3 size: 12 residues. The CDR3 sequence is CATSSQGYGYTF. The CDR3 bases are TGTGCCACCAGCAGCCAAGGCTATGGCTACACCTTC. Using reference TRBV15 and TRBJ1-2 for the parts outside the CDR3, the full variable domain is DAMVIQNPRYQVTQFGKPVTLSCSQTLNHNVMYWYQQKSSQAPKLLFHYYDKDFNNEADTPDNFQSRRPNTSFCFLDIRSPGLGDTAMYLCATSSQGYGYTFGSGTRLTVV.

The chain has TRBV7-3 and TRBJ1-1; D is perhaps TRBD1 (6 bases). Per the germline V gene, CDR1 is SGHTA and CDR2 is FQGTGA. V was trimmed by 5 bases and J by 11 bases, leaving 18 bases between them. The CDR3 has 13 residues. The CDR3 spells CASSDPYREEAFF. The CDR3 coding sequence is TGTGCCAGCAGCGATCCCTACAGGGAGGAGGCTTTCTTT.

This clonotype was counted only a few times. The chain is built from TRBV28 and TRBJ2-7, with TRBD2 matching over 9 bases. V lost 3 bases, J lost 8 bases, and 14 bases stayed unmatched. The CDR3 totals 16 residues. Per germline, CDR1 MDHEN and CDR2 SYDVKM. The CDR3 DNA reads as TGTGCCAGCAGTTTTCGCCTTTCTAGCGGGGAGGCTAAGCAGTACTTC. Translation: CASSFRLSSGEAKQYF. The whole variable domain, remainder taken from reference TRBV28 and TRBJ2-7, is DVKVTQSSRYLVKRTGEKVFLECVQDMDHENMFWYRQDPGLGLRLIYFSYDVKMKEKGDIPEGYSVSREKKERFSLILESASTNQTSMYLCASSFRLSSGEAKQYFGPGTRLTVT.

The CDR3 protein is CASSPLGAGGDEQYF. In DNA form, the CDR3 reads TGTGCCAGCAGTCCACTGGGGGCGGGGGGGGACGAGCAGTACTTC. The V and J genes are TRBV12-3 or TRBV12-4 and TRBJ2-7, with 9 bases identical to TRBD2. CDR3 size: 15 residues. Losses at the gene ends were 5 bases for V and 5 bases for J; bases not matched to a gene: 10.